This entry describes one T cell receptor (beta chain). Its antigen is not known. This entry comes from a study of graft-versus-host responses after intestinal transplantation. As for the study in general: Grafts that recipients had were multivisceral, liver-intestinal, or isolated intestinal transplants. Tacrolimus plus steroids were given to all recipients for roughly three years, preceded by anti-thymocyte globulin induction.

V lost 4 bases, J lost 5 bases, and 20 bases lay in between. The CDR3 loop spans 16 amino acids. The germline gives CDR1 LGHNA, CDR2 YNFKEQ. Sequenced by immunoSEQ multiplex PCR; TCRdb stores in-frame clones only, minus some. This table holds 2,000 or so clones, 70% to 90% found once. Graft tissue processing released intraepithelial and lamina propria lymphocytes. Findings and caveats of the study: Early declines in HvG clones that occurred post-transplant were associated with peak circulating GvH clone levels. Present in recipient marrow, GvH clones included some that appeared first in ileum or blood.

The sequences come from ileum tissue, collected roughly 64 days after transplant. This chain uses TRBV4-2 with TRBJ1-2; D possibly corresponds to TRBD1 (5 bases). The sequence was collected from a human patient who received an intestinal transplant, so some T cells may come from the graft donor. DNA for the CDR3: TGTGCCAGCAGCCGCAGGGCGAGGGGAGCACGGTATGGCTACACCTTC. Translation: CASSRRARGARYGYTF.